This T cell receptor (beta chain) was profiled in a study of shared clonotypes between healthy human individuals. About the study: CD4 naive and CD4 memory each took three plates per donor, while CD8 naive took two and CD8 memory one. Study-wide points: With few donors, the genetic and exposure-history diversity represented was limited.

The CD4+ fraction was divided into a CD45RA+ naive subset and a CD45RA-negative memory subset. Details on this clone: Its antigen is undetermined.

This CDR3 has 16 residues. Germline-derived CDR1 and CDR2 are ENHRY and SYGVKD. The V end was cut by 0 bases, the J end by 2 bases, with 14 bases between. Generated by immunoSEQ multiplex PCR, the TCRdb table keeps only in-frame clones and is missing some. Of millions of clones listed, approximately 90% are singletons. The J gene is TRBJ2-7, the V gene TRBV10-3; maybe TRBD1 (6 bases). The origin of this receptor is a man aged 18 to 30 in good health. Sequenced material: naive CD4+ T cells sorted from blood. This sample's subset: CD45RA+ positively selected. CDR3 DNA sequence: TGTGCCATCAGTGAGTCGAAGGGGGTTTCCACCTACGAGCAGTACTTC. As protein: CAISESKGVSTYEQYF.